Reported below is one T cell receptor beta chain. This sample is drawn from a study of T cell changes during pregnancy in multiple sclerosis. V lost 0 bases and J 4 bases, leaving 10 bases between the germline ends. Germline V CDR1 and CDR2: LGHNA, YNFKEQ. CDR3 length: 15 residues. The repertoire was sequenced with immunoSEQ multiplex PCR; TCRdb's copy has only in-frame clones and lacks some. The table lists more than 15,000 clones, approximately 85% of them singletons. This chain connects TRBV4-2 to TRBJ1-5; no reliable D call. Sequencing was performed on CD8+ T cells from peripheral blood mononuclear cells, taken after pregnancy. The TCR originated in a female donor in good health, enrolled as a control in a pregnancy study. CDR3 loop: CASSQDNEENQPQHF. The CDR3, as DNA: TGTGCCAGCAGCCAAGATAATGAAGAGAATCAGCCCCAGCATTTT.